This entry lists 15 T cell receptor beta chains sequenced from one sample in a study of cytomegalovirus exposure and HLA in healthy donors. Amplification used 60 Vbeta primers and 13 Jbeta primers. The protocol was immunoSEQ multiplex PCR, while the TCRdb copy is restricted to in-frame clones and leaves out a portion. The sample contains 150,000 to 200,000 clones, about 80% of which appear only once. The specimen was PBMCs. The source is a woman aged 40 to 50 in good health and CMV-seronegative.

This chain uses TRBV5-6 with TRBJ2-7; 9 nucleotides align to TRBD1. The CDR3 is made up of 14 amino acids. Germline V gene lookup returns CDR1 SGHDT and CDR2 YYEEEE. Unmatched junction bases numbered 4, after V lost 1 base and J lost 5 bases. This CDR3 is CASSLSGQGNEQYV. DNA of the CDR3: TGTGCCAGCAGCTTGTCGGGACAGGGCAACGAGCAGTACGTC.

The V and J genes are TRBV18 and TRBJ2-7; maybe TRBD1 (6 bases). The CDR3 sequence is 14 residues long. Germline CDR1 and CDR2: KGHSH and LQKENI. V lost 1 base, J lost 0 bases, and 7 bases lay in between. This CDR3 reads CASSPRDTSYEQYF. CDR3 coding DNA: TGTGCCAGCTCACCACGGGACACCTCCTACGAGCAGTACTTC.

This clone has more than one count but fewer than ten. Different DNA sequences within this sample yield the same CDR3. The chain combines TRBV19 with TRBJ1-2; a weak D match, TRBD1 (5 bases). CDR1 is LNHDA, CDR2 SQIVND, per germline (reference sequence). This CDR3 is 14 amino acids long. With 1 base removed from V and 0 bases from J, the gap between germline ends came to 6 bases. CDR3 coding DNA: TGTGCCAGTAGTATAGGACAGTCTAACTATGGCTACACCTTC. It yields the protein CASSIGQSNYGYTF.

The chain has TRBV5-6 and TRBJ2-1; 12 positions match TRBD2. The junction had 3 bases not matched to a gene; V was cut back by 2 bases and J by 12 bases. This CDR3 region has 13 residues. The germline V gene has CDR1 SGHDT and CDR2 YYEEEE. CDR3 sequence: CASSLLAGGGQFF. The DNA for the CDR3 is TGTGCCAGCAGCTTACTAGCGGGAGGTGGGCAGTTCTTC.

V usage is TRBV7-2 and J usage is TRBJ2-7, with 12 bases identical to TRBD2. V dropped 4 bases and J dropped 6; count of bases not matched to a gene: 4. This CDR3 has 14 residues. Germline V lookup: CDR1 SGHTA, CDR2 FQGNSA. The CDR3 loop reads CASSSSGRAVEQYF. The CDR3 nucleotides are TGTGCCAGCAGCTCTAGCGGGAGGGCGGTCGAGCAGTACTTC. Supplemented by reference TRBV7-2 and TRBJ2-7, the full variable domain reads GAGVSQSPSNKVTEKGKDVELRCDPISGHTALYWYRQSLGQGLEFLIYFQGNSAPDKSGLPSDRFSAERTGGSVSTLTIQRTQQEDSAVYLCASSSSGRAVEQYFGPGTRLTVT.

CDR3 protein: CASSRRTGEALEAFF. As DNA, the CDR3 is TGCGCCAGCAGCCGAAGGACAGGAGAAGCCCTTGAAGCTTTCTTT. The V gene is TRBV5-1, the J gene TRBJ1-1; TRBD1 aligns across 7 bases. Germline V gene data show CDR1 as SGHRS and CDR2 as YFSETQ. V dropped 4 bases and J dropped 7; count of bases not matched to a gene: 13. The CDR3 runs to 15 residues. The whole variable domain, filled in from reference TRBV5-1 and TRBJ1-1, reads KAGVTQTPRYLIKTRGQQVTLSCSPISGHRSVSWYQQTPGQGLQFLFEYFSETQRNKGNFPGRFSGRQFSNSRSEMNVSTLELGDSALYLCASSRRTGEALEAFFGQGTRLTVV.

This clone occurred a few times. The chain employs TRBV13 and TRBJ2-1; 7 positions agree with TRBD1. V shed 5 bases, J shed 6 bases, and the junction held 4 bases outside the gene matches. The CDR3 has 13 amino acids. Germline V gives CDR1 PRHDT, CDR2 FYEKMQ (reference sequence). DNA for the CDR3: TGTGCCAGCAGCCGGGACAGATCCAATGAGCAGTTCTTC. This encodes CASSRDRSNEQFF. Full variable domain (outside the CDR3, taken from reference TRBV13 and TRBJ2-1): AAGVIQSPRHLIKEKRETATLKCYPIPRHDTVYWYQQGPGQDPQFLISFYEKMQSDKGSIPDRFSAQQFSDYHSELNMSSLELGDSALYFCASSRDRSNEQFFGPGTRLTVL.

On this clone itself: The junction differs from germline at one of its ends, possibly a read error. This sequence joins TRBV27 and TRBJ1-1; TRBD1 matches at 8 bases. Looked up from germline, CDR1 is MNHEY and CDR2 is SMNVEV (reference sequence). The CDR3 has 13 amino acids. This CDR3 is CASSFGQGLVLLF. The CDR3 DNA reads TGTGCCAGCAGTTTTGGACAGGGCTTGGTCTTGCTATTT.

The table lists this clone with a count of one. This chain joins TRBV29-1 and TRBJ1-5; TRBD1 matches 9 bases. V trimming: 5 bases; J trimming: 3 bases; junction bases outside the gene matches: 2. The CDR3 totals 13 residues. Germline CDR1 is SQVTM and CDR2 is ANQGSEA. In DNA, the CDR3 is TGCAGCGTTAGGACAGGGGACAATCAGCCCCAGCATTTT. This encodes CSVRTGDNQPQHF.

The genes are TRBV7-9 and TRBJ1-2, with a tentative D call TRBD1 (5 bases). The CDR3 spans 13 residues. V was trimmed by 0 bases and J by 6 bases, leaving 8 bases between them. Germline V gene data show CDR1 as SEHNR and CDR2 as FQNEAQ (reference sequence). The CDR3 DNA reads TGTGCCAGCAGCTTAGCTGCAGGGCATGGCTACACCTTC. It specifies CASSLAAGHGYTF.

This clone was seen more than once but under ten times. The chain carries TRBV5-5 and TRBJ1-1; TRBD1 matches at 10 bases. Germline V CDR1 and CDR2: SGHKS, YYEKEE (reference sequence). Trimming took 1 base from V and 5 from J; bases not matched to a gene: 5. The CDR3 contains 15 residues. CDR3 protein: CASSLPWTGGTEAFF. The DNA for the CDR3 is TGTGCCAGCAGCTTGCCCTGGACAGGGGGAACTGAAGCTTTCTTT.

This clone was seen a single time. The chain uses TRBV5-5 and TRBJ2-7; 10 bases match TRBD2. There are 18 residues in the CDR3. V was pared by 3 bases and J by 0 bases, with 12 bases of the junction left unmatched. Germline CDR1 reads SGHKS; CDR2 reads YYEKEE (reference sequence). CDR3 coding DNA: TGTGCCAGCAGCTACACCCCGGCAGCGGGAGGGCTCTCCTACGAGCAGTACGTC. Translating gives CASSYTPAAGGLSYEQYV.

The chain combines TRBV13 with TRBJ1-4, with 7 nucleotides matching TRBD1. Germline CDR1 and CDR2: PRHDT and FYEKMQ (reference sequence). This CDR3 is 16 amino acids long. The ends lost 5 bases at V and 4 bases at J; junction bases unmatched: 10. This CDR3 is CASSQTNRGRNEKLFF. The CDR3 nucleotides are TGTGCCAGCAGCCAGACTAACAGGGGCCGTAATGAAAAACTGTTTTTT.

CDR3 bases: TGTGCCTGGAGTCTTACCGGGACGGCGGGGAACGGTGAAGCTTTCTTT. Protein product: CAWSLTGTAGNGEAFF. The chain employs TRBV30 and TRBJ1-1, with D possibly TRBD1 on 5 matching bases. The CDR3 has 16 amino acids. The germline CDR1 and CDR2 sequences are GTSNPN and SVGIG (reference sequence). V was clipped by 2 bases and J by 7 bases, with 23 bases between them.

The V and J genes are TRBV29-1 and TRBJ2-3, with 11 bases identical to TRBD1. Germline values: CDR1 SQVTM, CDR2 ANQGSEA. The CDR3 has 13 amino acids. V dropped 6 bases and J dropped 5; count of bases not matched to a gene: 4. In DNA form, the CDR3 reads TGCAGCGTCCCGGGACAGGGGGTAGATACGCAGTATTTT. It codes for CSVPGQGVDTQYF.